This TCR beta chain was sequenced for a study of blood T cell repertoires in COVID-19. Study as a whole: From the United States, Italy and Spain came samples of acute and convalescent COVID-19. In each case, the material was cDNA or gDNA derived from T cells, B-cell-depleted T cells, or PBMCs.

Those enrolled, adults aged roughly 18 to 95 years, came from 25 or so US areas. The germline V and J ends were trimmed by 2 bases and 7 bases, with 15 bases remaining between them. Germline CDR1 is SGHVS and CDR2 is FQNEAQ. This CDR3 has 15 residues. This clone was counted once. Generated by immunoSEQ multiplex PCR, the TCRdb table keeps only in-frame clones and is missing some. Of 250,000 to 350,000 clones in the sample, about 88% were seen once. V gene TRBV7-8 combines with J gene TRBJ1-5, with TRBD1 as a possible D gene (6 bases). The sample taken for sequencing was PBMCs or T cells enriched from blood (not recorded which). The receptor comes from a woman in her 50s who had recovered from COVID-19. The CDR3 nucleotides are TGTGCCAGCAGCTTATTACAGGGTCATTCCCAGCCCCAGCATTTT. This translates into CASSLLQGHSQPQHF.